One and the same sample provided the 5 T cell receptor beta chains below, sequenced in a study of early T cells in non-severe SARS-CoV-2 infection. TCRdb passed the 5' RACE reads through MiXCR, listing each CDR3 protein once. Counted here are 25,000 to 30,000 distinct CDR3 sequences, about 5% occurring once; the ten biggest clones make up approximately 0.87%. The sequenced material came from whole blood. The receptor source for this set is an adult who was a healthcare worker with PCR-confirmed SARS-CoV-2 infection or an uninfected control (not recorded which).

J is TRBJ2-1 and V is TRBV7-9; D may be TRBD2 (5 bases). CDR3 length equals 15 residues. The germline gives CDR1 SEHNR, CDR2 FQNEAQ (reference sequence). The V end lost 4 bases, the J end lost 1 base, and 11 bases lay between the germline ends. The CDR3 here is CASSSAQRSYNEQFF. CDR3 nucleotide sequence: TGTGCCAGCAGCTCTGCACAGCGGTCCTACAATGAGCAGTTCTTC.

In this sample, this clonotype turned up many times. This sequence joins TRBV7-9 and TRBJ1-6; 9 positions match TRBD1. The CDR3 length is 15 residues. Trimming removed 5 bases from V and 5 bases from J; junction bases left unmatched: 4. Germline-derived CDR1 and CDR2 are SEHNR and FQNEAQ (reference sequence). CDR3 region: CASSEWDRDNSPLHF. The CDR3 region has the DNA TGTGCCAGCAGCGAATGGGACAGGGATAATTCACCCCTCCACTTT. Looking up the rest from reference TRBV7-9 and TRBJ1-6 gives the full variable domain: DTGVSQNPRHKITKRGQNVTFRCDPISEHNRLYWYRQTLGQGPEFLTYFQNEAQLEKSRLLSDRFSAERPKGSFSTLEIQRTEQGDSAMYLCASSEWDRDNSPLHFGNGTRLTVT.

This clonotype has ten or more counts. V is TRBV15 and J is TRBJ1-5; 7 bases are shared with TRBD1. V dropped 0 bases and J dropped 6; count of bases not matched to a gene: 2. The V gene's germline CDR1 is LNHNV and CDR2 YYDKDF (reference sequence). This CDR3 has 14 residues. The CDR3 is CATSRDRGSQPQHF. Written as DNA, the CDR3 is TGTGCCACCAGCAGAGACAGGGGGTCTCAGCCCCAGCATTTT.

Relative to its sample, this clonotype is medium-sized. The CDR3 reads CASSPRSAYNEQFF. CDR3 nucleotides: TGTGCCAGCTCACCACGATCCGCTTACAATGAGCAGTTCTTC. The chain carries TRBV18 and TRBJ2-1; D is unclear. With 1 base removed from V and 4 bases from J, the gap between germline ends came to 8 bases. Germline CDR1 is KGHSH and CDR2 is LQKENI. The CDR3 runs to 14 residues. Based on the CDR3 plus reference TRBV18 and TRBJ2-1, the full variable domain is NAGVMQNPRHLVRRRGQEARLRCSPMKGHSHVYWYRQLPEEGLKFMVYLQKENIIDESGMPKERFSAEFPKEGPSILRIQQVVRGDSAAYFCASSPRSAYNEQFFGPGTRLTVL.

This clonotype is labeled medium-sized (0.01 to 0.1%). The chain combines TRBV7-9 with TRBJ1-3; 7 bases align to TRBD1. Unmatched junction bases numbered 8, after V lost 4 bases and J lost 2 bases. The CDR3 loop spans 16 amino acids. Per germline, CDR1 SEHNR and CDR2 FQNEAQ (reference sequence). CDR3: CASSYDREVPGNTIYF. CDR3 DNA: TGTGCCAGCAGCTACGACAGGGAAGTTCCTGGAAACACCATATATTTT.